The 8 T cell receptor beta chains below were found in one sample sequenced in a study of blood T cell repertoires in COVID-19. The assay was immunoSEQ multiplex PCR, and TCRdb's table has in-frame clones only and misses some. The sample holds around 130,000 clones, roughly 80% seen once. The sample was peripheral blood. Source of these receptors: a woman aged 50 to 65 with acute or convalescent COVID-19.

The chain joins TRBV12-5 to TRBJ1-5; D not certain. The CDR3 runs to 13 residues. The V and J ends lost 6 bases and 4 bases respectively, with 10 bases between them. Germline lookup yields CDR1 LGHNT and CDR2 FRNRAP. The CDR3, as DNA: TGTGCTAGTGGCTACAGCCGGAATCAGCCCCAGCATTTT. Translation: CASGYSRNQPQHF.

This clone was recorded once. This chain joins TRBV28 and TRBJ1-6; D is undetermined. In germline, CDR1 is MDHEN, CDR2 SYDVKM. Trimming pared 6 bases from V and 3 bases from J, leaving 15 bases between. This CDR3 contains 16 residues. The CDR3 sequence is CASSTQGRDYNSPLHF. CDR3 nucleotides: TGTGCCAGCAGCACGCAAGGACGGGACTATAATTCACCCCTCCACTTT.

The CDR3 sequence: CASRTTSGGPYEQYF. The DNA for the CDR3 is TGTGCCAGCAGGACAACTAGCGGGGGCCCCTACGAGCAGTACTTC. The chain couples TRBV27 to TRBJ2-7, with 11 bases matching TRBD2. Germline trimming cut 6 bases from V and 2 bases from J; bases unmatched to any gene: 6. The length of the CDR3 is 15 residues. From germline, CDR1 is MNHEY and CDR2 SMNVEV (reference sequence).

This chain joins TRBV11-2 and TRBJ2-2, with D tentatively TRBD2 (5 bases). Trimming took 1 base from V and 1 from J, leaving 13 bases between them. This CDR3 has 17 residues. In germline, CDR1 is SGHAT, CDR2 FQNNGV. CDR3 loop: CASSLGGLRGNTGELFF. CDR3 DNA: TGTGCCAGCAGCTTAGGCGGGTTACGGGGGAACACCGGGGAGCTGTTTTTT.

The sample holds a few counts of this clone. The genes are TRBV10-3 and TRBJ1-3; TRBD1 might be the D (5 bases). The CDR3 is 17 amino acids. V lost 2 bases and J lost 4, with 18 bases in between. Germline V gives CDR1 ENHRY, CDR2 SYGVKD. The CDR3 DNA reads TGTGCCATCAGTGAGGCGAGAAGCAGGGATTCAGGAAACACCATATATTTT. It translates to CAISEARSRDSGNTIYF.

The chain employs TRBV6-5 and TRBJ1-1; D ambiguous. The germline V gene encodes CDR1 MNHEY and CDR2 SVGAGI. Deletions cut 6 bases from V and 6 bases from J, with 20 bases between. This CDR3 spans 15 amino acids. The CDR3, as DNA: TGTGCCAGCAGGCAGTTCCCTGAGGGCACCGCTGAAGCTTTCTTT. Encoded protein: CASRQFPEGTAEAFF.

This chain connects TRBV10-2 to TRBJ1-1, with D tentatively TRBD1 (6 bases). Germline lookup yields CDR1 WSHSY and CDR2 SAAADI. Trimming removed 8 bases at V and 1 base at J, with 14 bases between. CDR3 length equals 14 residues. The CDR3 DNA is TGCGCCAGCTCCGAGACAGGCCCGAACACTGAAGCTTTCTTT. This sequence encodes CASSETGPNTEAFF.

The CDR3 DNA reads TGTGCCAGTAGTTCGCCCCCGCGGGGCAGGGCTAACTATGGCTACACCTTC. Protein sequence: CASSSPPRGRANYGYTF. V usage is TRBV19 and J usage is TRBJ1-2; a possible D gene is TRBD1 (5 bases). CDR3 size: 17 residues. V shed 5 bases and J shed 0 bases, with 19 bases lying between them. The germline V gene encodes CDR1 LNHDA and CDR2 SQIVND (reference sequence).